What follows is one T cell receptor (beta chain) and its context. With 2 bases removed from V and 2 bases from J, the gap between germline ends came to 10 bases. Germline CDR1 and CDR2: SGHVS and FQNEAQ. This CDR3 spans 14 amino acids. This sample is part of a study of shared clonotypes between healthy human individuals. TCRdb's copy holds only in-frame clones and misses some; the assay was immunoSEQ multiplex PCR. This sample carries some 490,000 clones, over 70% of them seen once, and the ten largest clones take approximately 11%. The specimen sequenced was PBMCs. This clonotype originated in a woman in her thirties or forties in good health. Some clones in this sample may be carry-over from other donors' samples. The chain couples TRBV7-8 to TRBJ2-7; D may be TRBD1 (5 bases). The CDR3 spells CASSLMAGTYEQYF. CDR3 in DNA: TGTGCCAGCAGCTTAATGGCAGGGACCTACGAGCAGTACTTC.